These 13 T cell receptor beta chains originate from one sample sequenced in a study of molecular identifiers for immune sequencing clone quantification (dated by TCRdb to 2016 to 2019). Library method: PCR. The sequencer listed for this sample is Illumina HiSeq 4000. The public reads were reprocessed in TCRdb via fastp at Q25 and MiXCR, keeping in-frame beta chains. For every CDR3 protein sequence, its rows merge into one entry that carries the most common genes and DNA. A total of over 600,000 distinct CDR3 sequences appear in this sample, just under 20% of them only once. Approximately 0.9% of the sample rests with the top ten. The sample was naive CD8+ T cells from blood, with Jurkat cell RNA spiked in. Interpreted using the paper, the cell subset or site label stands for: FACS-sorted CD8+CD4-CCR7+CD45RA+ naive T cells. These receptors all come from a human donor in good health. Some libraries in this study had Jurkat cell RNA spiked in.

This clonotype was seen only a few times. The chain carries TRBV19 and TRBJ1-1, with a weak D call TRBD1 (5 bases). V lost 3 bases, J lost 4 bases, and 12 bases lay in between. The CDR3 is 14 amino acids. Per germline, CDR1 LNHDA and CDR2 SQIVND (reference sequence). The CDR3, as DNA: TGTGCCAGTAGTATCGGGACTTCAGGCACTGAAGCTTTCTTT. Translating it yields CASSIGTSGTEAFF. Looking up the rest from reference TRBV19 and TRBJ1-1 gives the full variable domain: DGGITQSPKYLFRKEGQNVTLSCEQNLNHDAMYWYRQDPGQGLRLIYYSQIVNDFQKGDIAEGYSVSREKKESFPLTVTSAQKNPTAFYLCASSIGTSGTEAFFGQGTRLTVV.

The V gene is TRBV6-5, the J gene TRBJ2-3, with D uncertain. Trimming cost V 2 bases and J 3 bases, with 6 bases left between them. The length of the CDR3 is 13 residues. Germline assignment: CDR1 MNHEY and CDR2 SVGAGI. This CDR3 reads CASSYRATDTQYF. CDR3 in DNA: TGTGCCAGCAGTTACCGGGCGACAGATACGCAGTATTTT.

Ten or more counts support this clonotype. The gene calls are TRBV27 and TRBJ2-3, with unresolved D. This CDR3 contains 11 residues. Germline V gives CDR1 MNHEY, CDR2 SMNVEV (reference sequence). Between the trimmed V and J ends, which lost 4 bases and 8 bases, there was a span of 7 bases. Here the CDR3 DNA reads TGTGCCAGCAGTTCCCTGTCTACGCAGTATTTT. Translated: CASSSLSTQYF.

The J gene is TRBJ1-1, the V gene TRBV7-9, with a tentative D call TRBD1 (5 bases). The V gene's germline CDR1 is SEHNR and CDR2 FQNEAQ (reference sequence). The CDR3 is made up of 13 amino acids. Trimming removed 2 bases at V and 5 bases at J, with 9 bases between. The CDR3 DNA reads TGTGCCAGCAGCTTACCATGGGGGACTGAAGCTTTCTTT. Its protein product is CASSLPWGTEAFF.

In its sample, this clonotype was seen many times. The V gene is TRBV20-1, the J gene TRBJ2-3; D ambiguous. Trimming removed 6 bases from V and 2 bases from J, with 9 bases in between. This CDR3 contains 12 residues. CDR1 and CDR2 (germline): DFQATT, SNEGSKA (reference sequence). The CDR3 region is CSATLNTDTQYF. CDR3 bases: TGCAGTGCAACCTTAAACACAGATACGCAGTATTTT.

This clonotype was seen many times. This chain connects TRBV5-6 to TRBJ2-7, with D possibly TRBD1 on 6 matching bases. The germline gives CDR1 SGHDT, CDR2 YYEEEE. The V end lost 0 bases, the J end lost 5 bases, and 27 bases lay between the germline ends. The CDR3 runs to 19 residues. The CDR3 nucleotides are TGTGCCAGCAGCTTGGATACCCCCCGTCTGGACAGCAACGGGGACGAGCAGTACTTC. The encoded protein is CASSLDTPRLDSNGDEQYF.

This sequence joins TRBV12-3 or TRBV12-4 and TRBJ1-5; tentative D call: TRBD1 (6 bases). The ends were cut back, 1 base at V and 5 bases at J, with 15 bases in the middle. This CDR3 contains 16 residues. The CDR3 DNA is TGTGCCAGCAGTTTAGTGGGCGGGGGGGCGCATCAGCCCCAGCATTTT. Its translation is CASSLVGGGAHQPQHF.

Concerning this clonotype: A much larger clone lies one base from this, so it may be a read error. This chain joins TRBV5-3 and TRBJ1-1, with no clear D. TRBV5-3 is labeled an ORF, and its function is uncertain. The CDR3 is made up of 12 amino acids. V was cut by 8 bases and J by 4 bases, with 12 bases left in between. The CDR3 nucleotides read TGTGCCAGCGGCTTGGACTTCACTGAAGCTTTCTTT. Its protein product is CASGLDFTEAFF.

On this clonotype itself: A much larger clone differs by one base, so this may be a read error. V gene TRBV14 combines with J gene TRBJ2-7, with a tentative D call TRBD1 (6 bases). The germline V and J ends were trimmed by 0 bases and 6 bases, with 18 bases remaining between them. Germline V gene data show CDR1 as SGHDN and CDR2 as FVKESK. This CDR3 region has 16 residues. CDR3 protein: CASSQDGQQRGCEQYF. In DNA, the CDR3 is TGTGCCAGCAGCCAAGATGGACAGCAACGAGGCTGCGAGCAGTACTTC.

This clonotype appeared many times. CDR3 loop: CASSLSPTGPYEQYF. CDR3 DNA sequence: TGTGCCAGCAGTTTATCTCCGACCGGTCCCTACGAGCAGTACTTC. The V call is TRBV27, the J call TRBJ2-7; D remains unclear. Germline values: CDR1 MNHEY, CDR2 SMNVEV (reference sequence). Between the trimmed V and J ends, which lost 0 bases and 2 bases, there was a span of 11 bases. The CDR3 contains 15 residues.

This clonotype appeared a few times. This sequence joins TRBV18 and TRBJ1-1, with 12 bases identical to TRBD1. The length of the CDR3 is 15 residues. V gave up 0 bases and J gave up 6 bases; unmatched junction bases: 2. The germline CDR1 and CDR2 sequences are KGHSH and LQKENI. CDR3 loop: CASSPPGQGAPEAFF. CDR3 DNA sequence: TGTGCCAGCTCACCACCGGGACAGGGGGCGCCTGAAGCTTTCTTT.

CDR3 in amino acids: CASSREPGNTIYF. The CDR3 region has the DNA TGTGCCAGCAGTCGGGAACCCGGAAACACCATATATTTT. This chain connects TRBV6-2 or TRBV6-3 to TRBJ1-3; D gene uncertain. V was trimmed by 5 bases and J by 4 bases, leaving 9 bases between them. Germline loops: CDR1 MNHEY, CDR2 SVGEGT. This CDR3 has 13 amino acids.

In its sample, this clonotype was seen many times. V gene TRBV6-5 combines with J gene TRBJ2-1; D gene ambiguous. The CDR3 totals 15 residues. Germline V lookup: CDR1 MNHEY, CDR2 SVGAGI. The ends were cut back, 2 bases at V and 7 bases at J, with 15 bases in the middle. CDR3 nucleotide sequence: TGTGCCAGCAGTTACAGTGTTGGGCCCATAAATGAGCAGTTCTTC. This codes for CASSYSVGPINEQFF.